Shown below are 9 T cell receptor beta chains from a single sample sequenced in a study of blood T cell repertoires in COVID-19. Libraries were prepared by immunoSEQ multiplex PCR; TCRdb keeps only in-frame clonotypes and omits some of them. The sample includes hundreds of thousands of clones, 83% of them seen just once. The sequenced material came from PBMCs or T cells enriched from blood (not recorded which). The source is a woman aged 50 to 65 who had been exposed to COVID-19.

This clone has more than one count but fewer than ten. V and J are TRBV7-2 and TRBJ2-7, with D maybe TRBD1 (5 bases). The V and J ends lost 5 bases and 1 base respectively, with 15 bases between them. CDR1 and CDR2 from the germline V gene are SGHTA and FQGNSA. The CDR3 spans 15 residues. The CDR3 sequence is CASSPQGTGSYEQYF. The DNA of the CDR3 is TGTGCCAGCAGCCCCCAAGGAACAGGTTCCTACGAGCAGTACTTC. Combining the CDR3 with reference TRBV7-2 and TRBJ2-7 gives the whole variable domain GAGVSQSPSNKVTEKGKDVELRCDPISGHTALYWYRQSLGQGLEFLIYFQGNSAPDKSGLPSDRFSAERTGGSVSTLTIQRTQQEDSAVYLCASSPQGTGSYEQYFGPGTRLTVT.

This clone is a singleton in its sample. The chain combines TRBV7-2 with TRBJ1-1; D remains unclear. Trimming shortened V by 6 bases and J by 0 bases, and 14 bases separated the two germline ends. The CDR3 consists of 15 residues. From germline, CDR1 is SGHTA and CDR2 FQGNSA. The CDR3 sequence: CASSYGGYLNTEAFF. DNA of the CDR3: TGTGCCAGCAGTTACGGAGGATACCTGAACACTGAAGCTTTCTTT.

Note on this clone: Sequence at one end of the junction differs from germline and may be a read error. The chain couples TRBV5-4 to TRBJ1-1; tentative D call: TRBD1 (5 bases). Per germline, CDR1 SGHNT and CDR2 YYREEE (reference sequence). CDR3 length: 14 residues. The CDR3 DNA follows: TGTGCCAGCAGGTTGGGGGGGGACCACACTGAAGCTTTCTTT. It yields the protein CASRLGGDHTEAFF.

The chain employs TRBV25-1 and TRBJ1-1; D unclear. Germline CDR1 is MGHDK and CDR2 is SYGVNS. Trimming cost V 2 bases and J 6 bases, with 7 bases left between them. The CDR3 loop spans 12 amino acids. In DNA form, the CDR3 reads TGTGCCAGCAGTGAACTGGGCGCTGAAGCTTTCTTT. Amino acids: CASSELGAEAFF.

This clone was seen once. This rearrangement joins TRBV29-1 to TRBJ2-7; D may be TRBD1 (6 bases). Germline values: CDR1 SQVTM, CDR2 ANQGSEA. V was cut by 4 bases and J by 4 bases, with 11 bases left in between. The CDR3 runs 12 residues. CDR3 nucleotides: TGCAGCGTTGGGGGGCCAACTTACGAGCAGTACTTC. Protein: CSVGGPTYEQYF.

The CDR3 coding sequence is TGTGCCAGCAGCGTAGGCCTCGGACAGGGCGACTATGGCTACACCTTC. Translated: CASSVGLGQGDYGYTF. This chain connects TRBV9 to TRBJ1-2; 8 bases match TRBD1. With V trimmed by 0 bases and J by 3 bases, 7 bases remained unmatched. CDR3 length: 16 amino acids. The V gene's germline CDR1 is SGDLS and CDR2 YYNGEE.

This chain uses TRBV6-5 with TRBJ1-5; perhaps TRBD1 as D (6 bases). Germline V gene sequence: CDR1 MNHEY, CDR2 SVGAGI. V lost 8 bases and J lost 2, with 10 bases in between. The CDR3 runs 13 residues. The CDR3 protein is CASGGAGNQPQHF. CDR3 nucleotide sequence: TGTGCCAGCGGGGGCGCCGGCAATCAGCCCCAGCATTTT.

This chain uses TRBV19 with TRBJ1-6; maybe TRBD1 (5 bases). CDR1 and CDR2 from the germline V gene are LNHDA and SQIVND (reference sequence). The CDR3 is 15 amino acids. V dropped 5 bases and J dropped 2 bases, with 10 bases sitting between them. The CDR3 DNA sequence: TGTGCCAGTAGTTTCCGGGGGACCTATAATTCACCCCTCCACTTT. Amino acids: CASSFRGTYNSPLHF.

The chain employs TRBV19 and TRBJ2-3, with TRBD2 identical over 9 bases. Germline CDR1 reads LNHDA; CDR2 reads SQIVND (reference sequence). The CDR3 consists of 15 residues. J lost 5 bases, V lost 6 bases, and 9 bases had no gene match. CDR3 coding DNA: TGTGCCAGTAGCCCCCCCGGAGCGGGGGGAGATACGCAGTATTTT. It is translated as CASSPPGAGGDTQYF. Drawing the rest from reference TRBV19 and TRBJ2-3, the complete variable domain is DGGITQSPKYLFRKEGQNVTLSCEQNLNHDAMYWYRQDPGQGLRLIYYSQIVNDFQKGDIAEGYSVSREKKESFPLTVTSAQKNPTAFYLCASSPPGAGGDTQYFGPGTRLTVL.